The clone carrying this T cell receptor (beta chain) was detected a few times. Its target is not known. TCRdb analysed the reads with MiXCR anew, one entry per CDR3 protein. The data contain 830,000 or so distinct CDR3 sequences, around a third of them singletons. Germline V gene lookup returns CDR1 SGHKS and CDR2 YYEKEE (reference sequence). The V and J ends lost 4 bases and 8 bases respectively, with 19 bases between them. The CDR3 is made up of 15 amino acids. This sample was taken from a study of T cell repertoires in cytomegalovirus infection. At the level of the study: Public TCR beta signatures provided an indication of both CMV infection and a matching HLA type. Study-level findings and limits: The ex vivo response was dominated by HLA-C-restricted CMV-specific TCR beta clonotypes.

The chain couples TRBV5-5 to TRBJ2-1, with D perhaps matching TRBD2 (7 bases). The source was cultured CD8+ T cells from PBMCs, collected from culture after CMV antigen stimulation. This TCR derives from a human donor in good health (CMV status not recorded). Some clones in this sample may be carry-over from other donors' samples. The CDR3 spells CASSHLSSGGHEQFF. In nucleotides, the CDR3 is TGTGCCAGCAGCCATCTGTCCTCCGGGGGGCATGAGCAGTTCTTC.